The 30 T cell receptor beta chains presented below share a single source sample, sequenced in a study of T-cell reconstitution after alpha-beta-depleted transplantation in children. During its preparation, the TCRbeta library received unique molecular identifiers. TCRdb called the PCR reads again in MiXCR, with one record for every CDR3 protein. The sample carries 95,000 to 150,000 distinct CDR3 sequences, 20% to 25% recorded once. The sample in question was PBMCs, mostly from graft donor cells, obtained 180 days after TCRalphabeta/CD19-depleted stem cell transplant. Every receptor here comes from a male patient aged 2-15 years who had a stem cell transplant for chronic granulomatous disease, so the T cells may come from the graft donor.

The chain joins TRBV7-8 to TRBJ2-1; no firm D call. V was shortened by 1 base and J by 9 bases, with 10 bases between the two germline ends. The CDR3 contains 13 residues. Germline loops: CDR1 SGHVS, CDR2 FQNEAQ. CDR3 sequence (DNA): TGTGCCAGCAGCTTAGACCCAAGAGGTGAGCAGTTCTTC. Its protein product is CASSLDPRGEQFF.

There are many counts of this clonotype. This chain uses TRBV20-1 with TRBJ2-7, with TRBD2 matching over 8 bases. There are 12 residues in the CDR3. Germline V gene data show CDR1 as DFQATT and CDR2 as SNEGSKA (reference sequence). V dropped 4 bases and J dropped 3; count of bases not matched to a gene: 2. CDR3 in DNA: TGCAGTGCTATCACTAGCGGCTACGAGCAGTACTTC. The encoded protein is CSAITSGYEQYF.

Many counts were recorded for this clonotype. The rearrangement joins TRBV29-1 to TRBJ2-7; D gene ambiguous. Germline assignment: CDR1 SQVTM and CDR2 ANQGSEA. V lost 6 bases and J lost 3, with 15 bases in between. The CDR3 loop spans 13 amino acids. The chain's CDR3 is CSVQKSEDYEQYF. Here the CDR3 DNA reads TGCAGCGTCCAAAAAAGTGAGGACTACGAGCAGTACTTC.

There are many counts of this clonotype. The rearrangement links TRBV20-1 to TRBJ1-5, with D hard to call. The CDR3 extends over 13 amino acids. The germline V gene encodes CDR1 DFQATT and CDR2 SNEGSKA (reference sequence). V lost 3 bases to trimming and J lost 5 bases, with 11 bases between them. CDR3: CSARHFGDQPQHF. As DNA, the CDR3 is TGCAGTGCTAGGCATTTCGGGGATCAGCCCCAGCATTTT.

This clonotype was observed at least ten times. The chain couples TRBV20-1 to TRBJ2-7, with TRBD2 matching 9 bases. Germline CDR1 DFQATT, CDR2 SNEGSKA (reference sequence). The CDR3 runs to 15 residues. V lost 5 bases and J lost 5; bases outside the gene matches: 13. CDR3 in amino acids: CSAWVAGERTDEQYF. The CDR3 region has the DNA TGCAGTGCTTGGGTAGCGGGGGAGCGTACGGACGAGCAGTACTTC.

This clonotype came up a few times. This chain connects TRBV20-1 to TRBJ1-1; D remains unclear. Trimming pared 1 base from V and 7 bases from J, leaving 10 bases between. Germline V gene data show CDR1 as DFQATT and CDR2 as SNEGSKA (reference sequence). CDR3 length: 12 residues. The CDR3 nucleotides read TGCAGTGCTAGAGGGCAGCAGCATGAAGCTTTCTTT. Translating gives CSARGQQHEAFF.

This clonotype was recorded at least ten times. This chain connects TRBV29-1 to TRBJ1-2, with D hard to call. The CDR3 sequence is 11 residues long. The germline V gene has CDR1 SQVTM and CDR2 ANQGSEA. Trimming stripped 6 bases from V and 6 bases from J, with 11 bases between. The CDR3 DNA is TGCAGCGTGGTGGAGGCTCATGGCTACACCTTC. Amino acids: CSVVEAHGYTF. Using reference TRBV29-1 and TRBJ1-2 for the parts outside the CDR3, the full variable domain is SAVISQKPSRDICQRGTSLTIQCQVDSQVTMMFWYRQQPGQSLTLIATANQGSEATYESGFVIDKFPISRPNLTFSTLTVSNMSPEDSSIYLCSVVEAHGYTFGSGTRLTVV.

This chain links TRBV7-2 with TRBJ2-1, with a possible D match to TRBD1 (8 bases). This CDR3 has 14 residues. V was shortened by 3 bases and J by 7 bases, with 13 bases between the two germline ends. Germline CDR1 SGHTA, CDR2 FQGNSA. The DNA for the CDR3 is TGTGCCAGCAGCTTCGGACAGGGAGGGAATGAGCAGTTCTTC. Residues: CASSFGQGGNEQFF. The full variable domain, in which reference TRBV7-2 and TRBJ2-1 provide the parts outside the CDR3, is GAGVSQSPSNKVTEKGKDVELRCDPISGHTALYWYRQSLGQGLEFLIYFQGNSAPDKSGLPSDRFSAERTGGSVSTLTIQRTQQEDSAVYLCASSFGQGGNEQFFGPGTRLTVL.

This clonotype was detected only a few times. This rearrangement joins TRBV5-5 to TRBJ1-2; D gene uncertain. The CDR3 has 15 residues. Germline V gene lookup returns CDR1 SGHKS and CDR2 YYEKEE (reference sequence). Trimming stripped 0 bases from V and 4 bases from J, with 13 bases between. The chain's CDR3 is CASSLAGDAIYGYTF. The CDR3 nucleotides read TGTGCCAGCAGCTTGGCAGGTGATGCTATCTATGGCTACACCTTC.

In its sample, this clonotype was seen once. The DNA of the CDR3 is TGCGCCAGCATTAGGACTGTCTCCTACAATGAGCAGTTCTTC. Translation gives CASIRTVSYNEQFF. This chain joins TRBV23-1 and TRBJ2-1, with D possibly TRBD2 on 5 matching bases. TRBV23-1 is an ORF; its function is uncertain. This CDR3 is 14 amino acids long. Trimming pared 7 bases from V and 0 bases from J, leaving 10 bases between.

This clonotype came up a few times. This chain connects TRBV14 to TRBJ2-3; TRBD2 matches 8 bases. CDR1 is SGHDN, CDR2 FVKESK, per germline. The CDR3 spans 18 residues. The V segment lost 0 bases and the J segment 3 bases; nucleotides outside the gene matches: 11. The CDR3 DNA follows: TGTGCCAGCAGCCAAGATCTAGATCTCAGCGGGAGTACAGATACGCAGTATTTT. This encodes CASSQDLDLSGSTDTQYF.

Ten or more counts support this clonotype. The genes are TRBV3-1 and TRBJ2-1, with 10 bases matching TRBD1. The length of the CDR3 is 16 residues. V gave up 4 bases and J gave up 7 bases; unmatched junction bases: 10. Germline loops: CDR1 LGHDT, CDR2 YNNKEL (reference sequence). For the CDR3, the DNA is TGTGCCAGCAGCCGACTCTTTGGACAGGGGGTGAATGAGCAGTTCTTC. Protein sequence: CASSRLFGQGVNEQFF.

The J gene is TRBJ2-3, the V gene TRBV20-1; TRBD2 agrees at 11 bases. The V and J ends lost 2 bases and 1 base, in that order; junction bases with no gene match: 5. The CDR3 covers 16 residues. Germline loops: CDR1 DFQATT, CDR2 SNEGSKA (reference sequence). The CDR3 DNA is TGCAGTGCTAGACCGACGGGACTAGCGGGCACAGATACGCAGTATTTT. It encodes CSARPTGLAGTDTQYF.

The CDR3 is CASSSWGRGTLELFF. CDR3 coding DNA: TGCGCCAGCAGCTCTTGGGGCAGGGGTACCTTGGAGCTGTTTTTT. This chain links TRBV5-1 with TRBJ2-2; D perhaps matches TRBD1 (6 bases). The CDR3 totals 15 residues. The V gene lost 3 bases and the J gene lost 10 bases, with 19 bases spanning the gap. Germline lookup yields CDR1 SGHRS and CDR2 YFSETQ.

The J gene is TRBJ1-6, the V gene TRBV28; D call uncertain. V shed 3 bases and J shed 7 bases, with 13 bases lying between them. The CDR3 is made up of 15 amino acids. Per germline, CDR1 MDHEN and CDR2 SYDVKM. The CDR3 nucleotides read TGTGCCAGCAGTTTCCGGGCGGTAGGGAATTCACCCCTCCACTTT. Translation gives CASSFRAVGNSPLHF. The entire variable domain, with the rest obtained from reference TRBV28 and TRBJ1-6, is as follows: DVKVTQSSRYLVKRTGEKVFLECVQDMDHENMFWYRQDPGLGLRLIYFSYDVKMKEKGDIPEGYSVSREKKERFSLILESASTNQTSMYLCASSFRAVGNSPLHFGNGTRLTVT.

This chain uses TRBV2 with TRBJ2-7; a weak D match, TRBD1 (5 bases). The CDR3 has 14 amino acids. Germline V gene lookup returns CDR1 SNHLY and CDR2 FYNNEI. V lost 4 bases and J 0 bases, leaving 10 bases between the germline ends. The CDR3 DNA reads as TGTGCCAGCAGTGTGGCCAGGGTCTCCTACGAGCAGTACTTC. The encoded protein is CASSVARVSYEQYF.

There are a few counts of this clonotype. This chain connects TRBV29-1 to TRBJ2-1; 8 bases agree with TRBD1. CDR1 SQVTM and CDR2 ANQGSEA come from the germline V gene. CDR3 size: 14 residues. Trimming removed 7 bases from V and 1 base from J; junction bases left unmatched: 6. The CDR3 loop reads CSATGTGSYNEQFF. The CDR3 DNA reads TGCAGCGCCACCGGGACAGGTTCCTACAATGAGCAGTTCTTC.

This rearrangement joins TRBV20-1 to TRBJ1-2, with D perhaps matching TRBD1 (5 bases). The germline V gene encodes CDR1 DFQATT and CDR2 SNEGSKA (reference sequence). Deletions cut 0 bases from V and 2 bases from J, with 10 bases between. The length of the CDR3 is 14 residues. CDR3 DNA: TGCAGTGCTAGAGAAGGGACGGCCAACTATGGCTACACCTTC. Translation gives CSAREGTANYGYTF.

This clonotype was recorded many times. DNA for the CDR3: TGTGCCACCAGTGGACAGGGCTACGAGCAGTACTTC. The encoded protein is CATSGQGYEQYF. The genes are TRBV15 and TRBJ2-7, with 8 bases identical to TRBD1. CDR3 length: 12 residues. The germline CDR1 and CDR2 sequences are LNHNV and YYDKDF (reference sequence). The J segment lost 3 bases and the V segment lost 6 bases, leaving 1 base of the junction unmatched. Using reference TRBV15 and TRBJ2-7 for the parts outside the CDR3, the full variable domain is DAMVIQNPRYQVTQFGKPVTLSCSQTLNHNVMYWYQQKSSQAPKLLFHYYDKDFNNEADTPDNFQSRRPNTSFCFLDIRSPGLGDTAMYLCATSGQGYEQYFGPGTRLTVT.

Ten or more counts support this clonotype. CDR3 sequence: CASSTGTGALETQYF. CDR3 DNA sequence: TGTGCCAGCAGTACGGGGACAGGGGCTTTAGAGACCCAGTACTTC. The chain links TRBV12-3 or TRBV12-4 to TRBJ2-5, with 10 positions matching TRBD1. This CDR3 contains 15 residues. With 5 bases clipped from V and 4 bases from J, the junction kept 7 bases outside the gene matches.

This rearrangement joins TRBV5-1 to TRBJ2-7, with a weak D call TRBD1 (6 bases). V lost 2 bases and J lost 10, with 13 bases in between. From germline, CDR1 is SGHRS and CDR2 YFSETQ. The CDR3 contains 12 residues. For the CDR3, the DNA is TGCGCCAGCAGCTTACATCAGGGGCCTCAGTACTTC. Amino acid sequence: CASSLHQGPQYF.

This clonotype was seen ten or more times. The chain carries TRBV6-1 and TRBJ2-6; D unresolved. From germline, CDR1 is MNHNS and CDR2 SASEGT. The V gene lost 6 bases and the J gene lost 0 bases, with 15 bases spanning the gap. This CDR3 comprises 17 residues. CDR3 bases: TGTGCCAGCAGCTTTGGTGTGAGGTTCTCTGGGGCCAACGTCCTGACTTTC. This encodes CASSFGVRFSGANVLTF.

The table lists this clonotype with many counts. This chain uses TRBV7-6 with TRBJ1-1; no clear D. CDR3 length: 13 amino acids. Germline-derived CDR1 and CDR2 are SGHVS and FNYEAQ. V was clipped by 5 bases and J by 3 bases, with 10 bases between them. The CDR3 nucleotides are TGTGCCAGCAGCCTCTCCCAATACACTGAAGCTTTCTTT. It codes for CASSLSQYTEAFF.

The sample holds a few counts of this clonotype. The CDR3 region has the DNA TGTGCCAGCAGTTCTAGCCCAGATACGCAGTATTTT. It yields the protein CASSSSPDTQYF. The rearrangement joins TRBV27 to TRBJ2-3; possible D gene TRBD2, 5 bases. Trimming pared 4 bases from V and 4 bases from J, leaving 6 bases between. This CDR3 is built from 12 residues. CDR1 and CDR2 from the germline V gene are MNHEY and SMNVEV (reference sequence).

Ten or more counts support this clonotype. The V gene is TRBV18, the J gene TRBJ2-7; either TRBD1 or TRBD2 may fit D (5 bases each). Germline-derived CDR1 and CDR2 are KGHSH and LQKENI. V lost 1 base to trimming and J lost 7 bases, with 11 bases between them. The CDR3 spans 13 residues. The CDR3: CASSPLGEREQYF. The CDR3 nucleotides read TGTGCCAGCTCACCACTGGGGGAAAGGGAGCAGTACTTC. The whole variable domain, remainder taken from reference TRBV18 and TRBJ2-7, is NAGVMQNPRHLVRRRGQEARLRCSPMKGHSHVYWYRQLPEEGLKFMVYLQKENIIDESGMPKERFSAEFPKEGPSILRIQQVVRGDSAAYFCASSPLGEREQYFGPGTRLTVT.

The rearrangement uses TRBV20-1 and TRBJ2-7; tentatively, D is TRBD1 (6 bases). Germline V CDR1 and CDR2: DFQATT, SNEGSKA (reference sequence). This CDR3 comprises 11 residues. The germline V and J ends were trimmed by 6 bases and 6 bases, with 12 bases remaining between them. CDR3 sequence (DNA): TGCAGTGCCCGACAGGACTCCGAGCAGTACTTC. It specifies CSARQDSEQYF.

Only a few counts were recorded for this clonotype. The genes are TRBV29-1 and TRBJ2-3; no reliable D call. CDR1 SQVTM and CDR2 ANQGSEA come from the germline V gene. The length of the CDR3 is 13 residues. The V gene lost 6 bases and the J gene lost 0 bases, with 10 bases spanning the gap. The CDR3: CSVGGRSTDTQYF. As DNA, the CDR3 is TGCAGCGTGGGTGGCAGGAGCACAGATACGCAGTATTTT.

The chain joins TRBV20-1 to TRBJ2-7; a possible D gene is TRBD1 (6 bases). The CDR3 runs 12 residues. The V gene's germline CDR1 is DFQATT and CDR2 SNEGSKA (reference sequence). Trimming left V 5 bases short and J 6 bases short, with 14 bases between. CDR3 sequence: CSAPGTLAEQYF. The CDR3 nucleotides read TGCAGTGCTCCCGGGACATTAGCCGAGCAGTACTTC.

This rearrangement joins TRBV7-3 to TRBJ1-6; no definite D call. CDR3 size: 16 residues. V dropped 3 bases and J dropped 8 bases, with 17 bases sitting between them. Per the germline V gene, CDR1 is SGHTA and CDR2 is FQGTGA. CDR3 region: CASSFVGETEDSPLHF. The CDR3 DNA reads as TGTGCCAGCAGCTTCGTAGGAGAAACCGAGGATTCACCCCTCCACTTT.

This clonotype turned up a few times. The chain links TRBV6-5 to TRBJ1-6, with a weak D call TRBD1 (5 bases). Germline V gene data show CDR1 as MNHEY and CDR2 as SVGAGI. The CDR3 contains 16 residues. Trimming pared 4 bases from V and 5 bases from J, leaving 15 bases between. The CDR3 loop reads CASSFGTWGNNSPLHF. DNA for the CDR3: TGTGCCAGCAGTTTTGGGACCTGGGGGAATAATTCACCCCTCCACTTT.